The TCR beta chain under discussion was sequenced for a study of blood T cells in healthy people across ages. The use of a sample-barcoded 5' primer and a J-beta primer mix characterized a second PCR of roughly 6 to 11 cycles. Each CDR3 protein gets one entry after TCRdb re-called the 5' RACE reads with MiXCR. Of 1 million or so distinct CDR3 sequences listed, 45% are singletons. Samples each yielded at least 5.5 micrograms of total RNA. Study outcomes and limitations: Aged donors had fewer naive CD4+ cells and lower diversity than long-lived donors. TCR beta diversity was tightly associated with the proportion of naive T cells. Significant beta diversity loss was already apparent by age approximately 38, declining roughly linearly.

The V gene lost 7 bases and the J gene lost 7 bases, with 17 bases spanning the gap. The CDR3 sequence is 14 residues long. Regarding this clonotype: The antigen remains undetermined.

The rearrangement joins TRBV12-3 or TRBV12-4 to TRBJ2-1; a weak D match, TRBD1 (5 bases). Sequencing used blood. The TCR comes from a woman aged 60-75 years in good health. CDR3: CASTSGRAKNEQFF. The CDR3 DNA reads TGTGCCAGCACCTCGGGCAGGGCAAAGAATGAGCAGTTCTTC.